This T cell receptor (beta chain) was sequenced during a study of response to subunit inactivated influenza vaccine. TCRdb processed the RT-PCR reads anew with MiXCR; each CDR3 protein has one entry. The sample has some 550,000 distinct CDR3 sequences; 20% to 25% are singletons. This clonotype was counted only a few times. Germline CDR1 reads KGHDR; CDR2 reads SFDVKD. The CDR3 spans 12 residues. Deletions cut 6 bases from V and 2 bases from J, with 7 bases between. The data were also submitted as part of a second study, on T cells expressing NK-cell markers. Per that paper: A 5'RACE template switching approach incorporating UMIs was used to make TCR beta cDNA. All TCR beta repertoires analysed originated from sorted CD3+CD56+NKG2C+, CD3+CD56+NKG2C- and CD3+CD56-NKG2C+ T cells. Researchers report these clonotypes also headed the CD3+CD56-NKG2C+ fraction in a few donors. Specificity for HCMV among expanded NKG2C+ T cell clones was not established.

This TCR was sampled from a man aged 50 to 60 who received an inactivated influenza vaccine. J is TRBJ2-7 and V is TRBV24-1; D is ambiguous. This sample comprised CD4+ T cells sorted from PBMCs, obtained roughly 12 days after vaccination. The CDR3 loop is CATSTATYEQYF. The CDR3 coding sequence is TGTGCCACCAGTACAGCCACCTACGAGCAGTACTTC.